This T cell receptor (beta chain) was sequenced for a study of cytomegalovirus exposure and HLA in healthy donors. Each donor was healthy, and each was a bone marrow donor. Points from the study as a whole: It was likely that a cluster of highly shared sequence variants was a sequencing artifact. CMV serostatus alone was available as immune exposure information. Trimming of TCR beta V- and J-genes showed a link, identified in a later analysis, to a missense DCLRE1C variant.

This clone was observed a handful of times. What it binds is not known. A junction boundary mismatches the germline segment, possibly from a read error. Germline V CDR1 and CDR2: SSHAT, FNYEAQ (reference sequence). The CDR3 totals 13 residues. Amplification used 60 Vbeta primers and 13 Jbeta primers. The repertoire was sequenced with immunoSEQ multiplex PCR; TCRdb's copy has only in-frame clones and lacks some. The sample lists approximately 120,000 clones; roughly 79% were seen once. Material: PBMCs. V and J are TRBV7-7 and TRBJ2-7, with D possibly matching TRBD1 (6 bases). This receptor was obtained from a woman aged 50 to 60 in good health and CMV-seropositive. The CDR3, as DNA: TGTGCTAGCAGCTTAGGTGCAGGGGCCGAGCAGTACTTC. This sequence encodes CASSLGAGAEQYF.